This section outlines one T cell receptor beta chain sequence together with its context. Here immunoSEQ multiplex PCR was the method, and the copy in TCRdb shows in-frame clones only, minus some. The sample shows approximately 160,000 clones, 92% of them seen only once. The CDR3 is 13 amino acids. Trimming left V 3 bases short and J 0 bases short, with 5 bases between. From germline, CDR1 is SGDLS and CDR2 YYNGEE. This sample stems from a study of control samples from healthy donors and cancer patients. Sequencing used blood. This clonotype was obtained from a woman in her twenties or thirties in good health. This chain uses TRBV9 with TRBJ2-3; D gene uncertain. CDR3 coding DNA: TGTGCCAGCAGCGAGTCTAGCACAGATACGCAGTATTTT. Translated: CASSESSTDTQYF.